This TCR beta chain comes out of a study of response to subunit inactivated influenza vaccine. Study conclusions and caveats: Authors suggested few new T cells are recruited by each seasonal influenza vaccination.

TCRdb redid the calling of the RT-PCR reads with MiXCR, one entry per CDR3 protein. Of about 800,000 distinct CDR3 sequences listed, less than 25% are singletons. There are a few counts of this clonotype. What it binds is unknown. The CDR3 length is 15 residues. Trimming took 4 bases from V and 2 from J, leaving 15 bases between them. Germline loops: CDR1 SGHTA, CDR2 FQGNSA. The specimen comprised PBMCs from blood, sampled roughly 5 days after vaccination. This chain links TRBV7-2 with TRBJ2-7, with D maybe TRBD2 (6 bases). The receptor was derived from a man between 50 and 59 years old who received an inactivated influenza vaccine. CDR3 amino acids: CASSYSGGGAYEQYF. As DNA, the CDR3 is TGTGCCAGCAGCTATAGCGGAGGCGGAGCCTACGAGCAGTACTTC.